The 20 T cell receptor beta chains given below trace back to one sample, sequenced in a study of blood T cell repertoires in COVID-19. Repertoires were generated with immunoSEQ multiplex PCR, while TCRdb's copy carries only in-frame clones and drops some. The repertoire includes approximately 69,000 clones, about 86% of them detected once, and 10% to 15% sits in the top ten. Material: peripheral blood. These receptors were taken from a human donor in a cohort sampled during active COVID-19.

This clone was counted a single time. The J gene is TRBJ1-2, the V gene TRBV6-1, with 8 bases aligning to TRBD1. V lost 3 bases to trimming and J lost 4 bases; unmatched junction nucleotides: 4. The CDR3 spans 14 residues. Germline values: CDR1 MNHNS, CDR2 SASEGT. In nucleotides, the CDR3 is TGTGCCAGCAGTGACAGGGGGCGAAGCTATGGCTACACCTTC. Translation: CASSDRGRSYGYTF.

This chain connects TRBV18 to TRBJ2-3, with 8 bases aligning to TRBD1. CDR3 size: 15 residues. The ends lost 5 bases at V and 3 bases at J; junction bases unmatched: 7. The germline CDR1 and CDR2 sequences are KGHSH and LQKENI. The chain's CDR3 is CASSIRQGATDTQYF. The DNA for the CDR3 is TGTGCCAGCTCAATCCGGCAGGGGGCAACAGATACGCAGTATTTT.

The chain is built from TRBV30 and TRBJ1-1, with 7 bases matching TRBD1. This CDR3 has 13 residues. Germline V gives CDR1 GTSNPN, CDR2 SVGIG (reference sequence). V was pared by 4 bases and J by 1 base, with 3 bases of the junction left unmatched. CDR3 in DNA: TGTGCCTGGAATCAGGGGGAGAACACTGAAGCTTTCTTT. As protein: CAWNQGENTEAFF.

This rearrangement joins TRBV5-1 to TRBJ2-7, with D possibly matching TRBD1 (5 bases). The CDR3 is made up of 17 amino acids. Trimming took off 2 bases at V and 0 bases at J, with 18 bases between the two ends. Germline assignment: CDR1 SGHRS and CDR2 YFSETQ. This chain's CDR3 is CASSLQIGDWSSYEQYF. The CDR3 region has the DNA TGCGCCAGCAGCTTACAAATAGGGGATTGGAGCTCCTACGAGCAGTACTTC.

The gene calls are TRBV19 and TRBJ2-5; 8 bases line up with TRBD1. The V and J ends lost 8 bases and 6 bases, in that order; junction bases with no gene match: 11. CDR1 and CDR2 from the germline V gene are LNHDA and SQIVND (reference sequence). The CDR3 consists of 14 residues. The CDR3 region is CASSTGTGYQTQYF. CDR3 nucleotides: TGTGCCAGTTCTACCGGGACAGGATATCAGACCCAGTACTTC.

The chain joins TRBV19 to TRBJ1-5; D unresolved. The germline V gene has CDR1 LNHDA and CDR2 SQIVND (reference sequence). The CDR3 is 15 amino acids. V was cut by 6 bases and J by 1 base, with 13 bases left in between. Here the CDR3 DNA reads TGTGCCAGTAGGGGTGTCGGGGTGAGCAATCAGCCCCAGCATTTT. Protein: CASRGVGVSNQPQHF.

This chain uses TRBV19 with TRBJ1-2; TRBD1 matches 7 bases. V shed 5 bases and J 8 bases; nucleotides not matched to a gene: 11. The CDR3 runs 14 residues. Germline V gives CDR1 LNHDA, CDR2 SQIVND (reference sequence). CDR3 DNA sequence: TGTGCCAGTAGTCAGAGACAGGGAAGGCGCGGCTACACCTTC. This sequence encodes CASSQRQGRRGYTF. Variable domain in full (rest from reference TRBV19 and TRBJ1-2): DGGITQSPKYLFRKEGQNVTLSCEQNLNHDAMYWYRQDPGQGLRLIYYSQIVNDFQKGDIAEGYSVSREKKESFPLTVTSAQKNPTAFYLCASSQRQGRRGYTFGSGTRLTVV.

The V gene is TRBV7-8, the J gene TRBJ1-1; D ambiguous. There are 12 residues in the CDR3. Germline loops: CDR1 SGHVS, CDR2 FQNEAQ. V dropped 1 base and J dropped 7 bases, with 7 bases sitting between them. CDR3 loop: CASSLDRGEAFF. The CDR3 DNA reads TGTGCCAGCAGCTTAGATCGGGGTGAAGCTTTCTTT.

V and J are TRBV5-4 and TRBJ2-3; TRBD2 agrees at 7 bases. Germline CDR1 and CDR2: SGHNT and YYREEE (reference sequence). This CDR3 has 15 amino acids. Trimming cost V 0 bases and J 2 bases; bases outside gene matches: 3. The CDR3: CASSLGAGPTDTQYF. The CDR3, as DNA: TGTGCCAGCAGCTTGGGAGCGGGGCCCACAGATACGCAGTATTTT.

The chain couples TRBV6-6 to TRBJ1-5; TRBD1 matches at 9 bases. Germline lookup yields CDR1 MNHNY and CDR2 SVGAGI (reference sequence). CDR3 length equals 15 residues. The V gene end was trimmed by 2 bases and the J gene end by 3 bases; junction bases not matched to a gene: 2. This CDR3 is CASSYRTGDNQPQHF. As DNA, the CDR3 is TGTGCCAGCAGTTACCGGACAGGGGACAATCAGCCCCAGCATTTT.

This clone was counted between two and nine times. V and J are TRBV29-1 and TRBJ2-7; TRBD1 might be the D (6 bases). Germline CDR1 reads SQVTM; CDR2 reads ANQGSEA. The CDR3 sequence is 12 residues long. The germline V and J ends were trimmed by 7 bases and 3 bases, with 13 bases remaining between them. This chain's CDR3 is CSANGGNYEQYF. The CDR3 nucleotides read TGCAGCGCTAATGGGGGCAACTACGAGCAGTACTTC.

This rearrangement joins TRBV12-1 to TRBJ2-1; the table names TRBD1, a call not compared with the DNA. TRBV12-1 is noted as a pseudogene. This CDR3 has 12 amino acids. The CDR3: CASSLSVNEQFF. The CDR3 DNA reads as TGTGCCAGCAGCCTCAGTGTCAATGAGCAGTTCTTC.

CDR3 sequence reads: CASSDYSNQPQHF. CDR3 bases: TGCGCCAGCAGTGATTATAGCAATCAGCCCCAGCATTTT. The V gene is TRBV10-2, the J gene TRBJ1-5, with D unclear. Trimming stripped 3 bases from V and 0 bases from J, with 3 bases between. CDR3 length: 13 amino acids. Germline-derived CDR1 and CDR2 are WSHSY and SAAADI.

This clone appeared a few times. The chain employs TRBV6-5 and TRBJ1-2; tentative D call: TRBD1 (5 bases). Germline V gives CDR1 MNHEY, CDR2 SVGAGI. Trimming pared 6 bases from V and 4 bases from J, leaving 15 bases between. The CDR3 sequence is 14 residues long. The CDR3 is CASRVDSTIYGYTF. CDR3 coding DNA: TGTGCCAGCAGAGTCGACAGCACCATCTATGGCTACACCTTC.

V usage is TRBV10-2 and J usage is TRBJ2-7; D is possibly TRBD2 (5 bases). Trimming shortened V by 6 bases and J by 5 bases, and 14 bases separated the two germline ends. Germline V gene data show CDR1 as WSHSY and CDR2 as SAAADI. This CDR3 spans 13 amino acids. CDR3 DNA sequence: TGCGCCAGCAGAGAAGCTAGCAACCACGAGCAGTACTTC. Protein: CASREASNHEQYF.

V is TRBV11-2 and J is TRBJ2-5; D possibly corresponds to TRBD2 (5 bases). V was pared by 5 bases and J by 2 bases, with 12 bases between. The CDR3 has 14 residues. Germline V gene data show CDR1 as SGHAT and CDR2 as FQNNGV. The CDR3 loop reads CASSPLRVQETQYF. CDR3 nucleotides: TGTGCCAGCAGCCCCCTGCGGGTACAAGAGACCCAGTACTTC.

The chain recombines TRBV5-1 with TRBJ2-1; tentative D call: TRBD2 (7 bases). This CDR3 is 13 amino acids long. Germline CDR1 and CDR2: SGHRS and YFSETQ. Trimming left V 4 bases short and J 10 bases short, with 15 bases between. The CDR3 is CASSPGGRGEQFF. CDR3 coding DNA: TGCGCCAGCAGCCCGGGGGGCCGAGGGGAGCAGTTCTTC.

The chain uses TRBV6-5 and TRBJ1-1, with D perhaps TRBD1 (5 bases). Trimming shortened V by 11 bases and J by 10 bases, and 26 bases separated the two germline ends. The CDR3 has 14 amino acids. Germline assignment: CDR1 MNHEY and CDR2 SVGAGI. CDR3 loop: CAAIKTGGGDGAFF. Written as DNA, the CDR3 is TGTGCCGCCATTAAGACCGGGGGAGGGGACGGAGCTTTCTTT.

The chain joins TRBV5-4 to TRBJ2-2, with 8 bases matching TRBD2. Germline V lookup: CDR1 SGHNT, CDR2 YYREEE (reference sequence). J was trimmed by 2 bases and V by 0 bases; bases with no gene match: 3. This CDR3 has 16 amino acids. Written as DNA, the CDR3 is TGTGCCAGCAGCTTGGTGGCGGGGGGAAACACCGGGGAGCTGTTTTTT. As protein: CASSLVAGGNTGELFF.

The chain combines TRBV14 with TRBJ1-1; D not resolved. CDR1 and CDR2 (germline): SGHDN, FVKESK. V gave up 5 bases and J gave up 1 base, with 20 bases separating them. CDR3 length equals 17 residues. In DNA, the CDR3 is TGTGCCAGCAGCTTCCACCCGGCGAGAGCGCCGAACACTGAAGCTTTCTTT. Amino acid sequence: CASSFHPARAPNTEAFF.